This TCR beta chain was documented in a study of blood T cell repertoires in COVID-19. Study summary: The study drew acute and convalescent COVID-19 samples from the United States, Italy and Spain. Sample material is recorded as cDNA or gDNA derived from T cells, B-cell-depleted T cells, or PBMCs.

TCRdb's table, derived via immunoSEQ multiplex PCR, lists solely in-frame clones and lacks some. This sample has about 220,000 clones, with around 80% found just once. This clone was observed a handful of times. CDR1 and CDR2 from the germline V gene are LNHDA and SQIVND (reference sequence). CDR3 length equals 13 residues. The V end lost 3 bases, the J end lost 10 bases, and 15 bases lay between the germline ends. This TCR was recovered from a woman in her 70s with acute or convalescent COVID-19. The sequenced material came from peripheral blood. The rearrangement links TRBV19 to TRBJ1-2; D is unresolved. The CDR3 sequence: CASSIGDRSAYTF. The CDR3 nucleotides are TGTGCCAGTAGTATCGGAGATCGCAGTGCCTACACCTTC.